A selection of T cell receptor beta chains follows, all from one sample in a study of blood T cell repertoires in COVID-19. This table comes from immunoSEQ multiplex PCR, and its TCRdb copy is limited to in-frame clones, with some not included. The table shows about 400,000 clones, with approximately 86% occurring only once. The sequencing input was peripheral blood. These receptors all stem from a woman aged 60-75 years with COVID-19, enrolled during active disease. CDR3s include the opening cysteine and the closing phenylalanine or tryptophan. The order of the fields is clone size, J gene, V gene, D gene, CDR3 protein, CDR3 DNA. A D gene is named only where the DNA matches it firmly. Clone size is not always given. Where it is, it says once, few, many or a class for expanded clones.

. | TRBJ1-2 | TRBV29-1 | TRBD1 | CSEGTDQNYGYTF | TGCAGCGAAGGGACAGATCAAAACTATGGCTACACCTTC
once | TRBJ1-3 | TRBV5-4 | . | CASSLFGAMGGNTIYF | TGTGCCAGCAGCTTGTTTGGGGCGATGGGGGGAAACACCATATATTTT
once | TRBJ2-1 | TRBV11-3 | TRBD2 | CASSLGGGNSYNEQFF | TGTGCCAGCAGCTTGGGCGGGGGAAACTCCTACAATGAGCAGTTCTTC
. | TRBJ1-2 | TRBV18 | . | CASSPQEQGSDGYTF | TGTGCCAGCTCACCACAAGAACAGGGATCCGATGGCTACACCTTC
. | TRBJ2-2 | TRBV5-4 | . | CASSLGQLNTGELFF | TGTGCCAGCAGCTTGGGACAGCTGAACACCGGGGAGCTGTTTTTT
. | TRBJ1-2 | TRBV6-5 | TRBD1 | CASSYSGTGRNYGYTF | TGTGCCAGCAGTTACTCGGGGACAGGGAGAAACTATGGCTACACCTTC
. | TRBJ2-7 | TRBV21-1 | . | CASSKRSYEQYF | TGTGCCAGCAGCAAAAGGAGCTACGAGCAGTACTTC
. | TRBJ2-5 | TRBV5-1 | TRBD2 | CASSLGLADKETQYF | TGCGCCAGCAGCTTGGGGCTAGCGGATAAAGAGACCCAGTACTTC
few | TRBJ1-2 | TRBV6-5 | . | CASRQYYGYTF | TGTGCCAGCAGACAATATTATGGCTACACCTTC
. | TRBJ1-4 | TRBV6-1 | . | CASSEARTINEKLFF | TGTGCCAGCAGTGAAGCACGGACAATAAATGAAAAACTGTTTTTT
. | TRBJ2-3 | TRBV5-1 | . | CASSLRLNTDTQYF | TGCGCCAGCAGCCTAAGACTGAACACAGATACGCAGTATTTT
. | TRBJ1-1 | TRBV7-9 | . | CASSLRPAGGLGMNTEAFF | TGTGCCAGCAGCTTACGTCCAGCCGGAGGGTTGGGCATGAACACTGAAGCTTTCTTT
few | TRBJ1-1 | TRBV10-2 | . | CASSSQGPYTEAFF | TGCGCCAGCAGTTCCCAGGGTCCTTACACTGAAGCTTTCTTT
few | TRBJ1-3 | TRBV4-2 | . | CASSQPLRQSSGNTIYF | TGTGCCAGCAGCCAACCACTCAGGCAGAGCTCTGGAAACACCATATATTTT
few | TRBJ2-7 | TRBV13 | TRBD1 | CASSLGGDRYEQYF | TGTGCCAGCAGCTTAGGCGGGGACAGGTACGAGCAGTACTTC
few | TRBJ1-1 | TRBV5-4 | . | CASRGGGNTEAFF | TGTGCCAGCAGGGGCGGGGGGAACACTGAAGCTTTCTTT
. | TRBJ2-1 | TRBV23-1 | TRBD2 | CASTYETSGGPSSYNEQFF | TGCGCCAGCACCTACGAGACTAGCGGGGGGCCAAGCTCCTACAATGAGCAGTTCTTC
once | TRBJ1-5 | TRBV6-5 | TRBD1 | CASSRTGGSNQPQHF | TGTGCCAGCAGTAGGACAGGGGGTAGCAATCAGCCCCAGCATTTT
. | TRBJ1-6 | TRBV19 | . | CASSIPPGNSPLHF | TGTGCCAGTAGTATTCCTCCGGGAAATTCACCCCTCCACTTT
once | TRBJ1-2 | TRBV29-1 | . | CSVERDTYGYTF | TGCAGCGTTGAACGGGACACCTATGGCTACACCTTC
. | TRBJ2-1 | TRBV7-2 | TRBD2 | CASSLAAAGGPQFF | TGTGCCAGCAGCTTAGCGGCGGCGGGAGGCCCTCAGTTCTTC
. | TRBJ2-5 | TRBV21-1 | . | CASSVRQGPYQETQYF | TGTGCCAGCAGCGTTCGACAGGGGCCGTACCAAGAGACCCAGTACTTC
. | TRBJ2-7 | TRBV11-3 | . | CASSSQGGPYEQYF | TGTGCCAGCAGCTCCCAGGGTGGACCCTACGAGCAGTACTTC
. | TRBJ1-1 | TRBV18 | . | CASSTGTQGREAFF | TGTGCCAGCTCCACAGGGACACAGGGAAGGGAAGCTTTCTTT
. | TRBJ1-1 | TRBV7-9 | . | CASSLEEYTEAFF | TGTGCCAGCAGCTTAGAGGAGTACACTGAAGCTTTCTTT
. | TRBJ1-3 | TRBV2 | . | CASSYQVGIYF | TGTGCCAGCAGTTATCAGGTTGGCATATATTTT
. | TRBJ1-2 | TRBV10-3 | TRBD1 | CAIKPGQDGYTF | TGTGCCATCAAACCGGGACAGGATGGCTACACCTTC
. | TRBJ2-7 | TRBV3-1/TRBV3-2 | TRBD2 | CARKRGSAYEQYF | TGTGCAAGGAAGCGGGGATCCGCCTACGAGCAGTACTTC
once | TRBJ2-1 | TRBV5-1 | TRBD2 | CASSPPPRGSYYNEQFF | TGCGCCAGCAGCCCCCCTCCGCGGGGGAGCTATTACAATGAGCAGTTCTTC
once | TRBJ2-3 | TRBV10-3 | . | CAISRQAPGPTDTQYF | TGTGCCATCAGTAGACAGGCCCCCGGCCCCACAGATACGCAGTATTTT
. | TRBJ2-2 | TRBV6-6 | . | CASSTSGTNTGELFF | TGTGCCAGCAGTACGTCAGGGACGAACACCGGGGAGCTGTTTTTT
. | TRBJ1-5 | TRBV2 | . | CASMPESGQPQHF | TGTGCCAGCATGCCGGAGTCCGGGCAGCCCCAGCATTTT
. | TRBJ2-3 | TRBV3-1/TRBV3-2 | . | CASSPLSPTGSSTDTQYF | TGTGCCAGCAGCCCCCTTTCCCCGACAGGTTCTAGCACAGATACGCAGTATTTT
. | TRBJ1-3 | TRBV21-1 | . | CASSKLQGRIRSTIYF | TGTGCCAGCAGCAAATTACAGGGACGGATACGAAGCACCATATATTTT
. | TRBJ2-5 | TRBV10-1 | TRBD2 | CASGKRGSIETQYF | TGCGCCAGCGGGAAGCGGGGGAGTATTGAGACCCAGTACTTC
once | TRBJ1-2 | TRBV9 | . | CASSVDINYGYTF | TGTGCCAGCAGCGTGGACATTAACTATGGCTACACCTTC
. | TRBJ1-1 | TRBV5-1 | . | CASNPDTWNTEAFF | TGCGCCAGCAATCCGGACACCTGGAACACTGAAGCTTTCTTT
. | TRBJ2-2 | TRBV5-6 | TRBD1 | CASSHRGEYTGELFF | TGTGCCAGCAGCCACAGGGGAGAGTACACCGGGGAGCTGTTTTTT
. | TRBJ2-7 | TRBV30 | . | CAWSGGPREQYF | TGTGCCTGGAGCGGGGGGCCGCGGGAGCAGTACTTC
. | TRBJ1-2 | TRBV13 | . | CASSRGRPANYGYTF | TGTGCCAGCAGCCGCGGGAGGCCAGCTAACTATGGCTACACCTTC
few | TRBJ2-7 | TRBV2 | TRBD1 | CASSPGQSYEQYF | TGTGCCAGCAGTCCGGGACAGAGTTACGAGCAGTACTTC
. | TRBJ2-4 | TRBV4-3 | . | CASSAAGSEDQYF | TGCGCCAGCAGCGCCGCGGGATCCGAGGATCAGTACTTC
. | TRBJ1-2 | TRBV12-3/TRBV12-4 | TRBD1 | CASSSTGPYGYTF | TGTGCCAGCAGCTCGACAGGGCCCTATGGCTACACCTTC
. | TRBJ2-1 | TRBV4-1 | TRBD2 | CASSLSGAKNNEQFF | TGCGCCAGCAGCCTTAGCGGGGCTAAAAACAATGAGCAGTTCTTC
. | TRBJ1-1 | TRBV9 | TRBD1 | CASSAGDRAYTEAFF | TGTGCCAGCAGCGCGGGAGACAGGGCTTACACTGAAGCTTTCTTT
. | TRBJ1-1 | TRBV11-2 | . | CASSLGNGGTEAFF | TGTGCCAGCAGCTTAGGGAACGGGGGCACTGAAGCTTTCTTT
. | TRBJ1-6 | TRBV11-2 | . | CASSFQGGPGSPLHF | TGTGCCAGCAGCTTCCAGGGAGGGCCTGGGTCACCCCTCCACTTT
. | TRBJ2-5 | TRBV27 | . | CASSTNTQETQYF | TGTGCCAGCAGTACAAATACCCAAGAGACCCAGTACTTC
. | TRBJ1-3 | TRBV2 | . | CASSGRFLSGNTIYF | TGTGCCAGCAGTGGTCGGTTTCTCTCTGGAAACACCATATATTTT